The next 18 T cell receptor beta chains were all read from a single sample in a study of T cells in tuberculosis. Some clones are missing from TCRdb's copy, which holds only in-frame ones; the method was immunoSEQ multiplex PCR. In the table there are roughly 35,000 clones, roughly nine tenths of which are singletons. Time point defined: new active TB diagnosis, blood taken before or within 7 days of starting treatment. Specimen: PBMCs, collected at tuberculosis diagnosis. These receptors were taken from an adult with tuberculosis. Some clones in this sample may be carry-over from other donors' samples.

The gene calls are TRBV18 and TRBJ2-3, with 12 bases identical to TRBD2. V shed 3 bases, J shed 0 bases, and the junction held 7 bases outside the gene matches. There are 18 residues in the CDR3. Germline V gene lookup returns CDR1 KGHSH and CDR2 LQKENI. The CDR3 bases are TGTGCCAGCTCACCGTCCTCCGGACTAGCGGGGAGCACAGATACGCAGTATTTT. It is translated as CASSPSSGLAGSTDTQYF.

The chain uses TRBV10-3 and TRBJ1-1; TRBD1 matches at 9 bases. The ends lost 6 bases at V and 1 base at J; junction bases unmatched: 12. The CDR3 covers 17 residues. Looked up from germline, CDR1 is ENHRY and CDR2 is SYGVKD. CDR3 DNA: TGTGCCATCAGCAAAATCCGGGACAGGGCTTCGAACACTGAAGCTTTCTTT. It translates to CAISKIRDRASNTEAFF.

The chain combines TRBV21-1 with TRBJ2-7; the DNA was not used to check the table's D call, TRBD1. TRBV21-1 is given as a pseudogene. This CDR3 comprises 14 residues. CDR3 amino acids: CASSNWQDNGEQYF. The CDR3, as DNA: TGTGCCAGCAGCAATTGGCAGGACAATGGCGAGCAGTACTTC.

The V gene is TRBV29-1, the J gene TRBJ2-7; 8 bases map to TRBD1. The CDR3 has 16 residues. Germline V CDR1 and CDR2: SQVTM, ANQGSEA. J lost 3 bases, V lost 5 bases, and 15 bases had no gene match. In nucleotides, the CDR3 is TGCAGCGTTAAACAGGGGGGAGATGGATTTGGCTACGAGCAGTACTTC. This codes for CSVKQGGDGFGYEQYF.

The rearrangement joins TRBV11-2 to TRBJ2-1; tentative D call: TRBD1 (6 bases). Trimming cost V 4 bases and J 1 base, with 11 bases left between them. This CDR3 comprises 15 residues. Germline values: CDR1 SGHAT, CDR2 FQNNGV. CDR3 DNA sequence: TGTGCCAGCAGCTCTGGACAGCGTTCCTACAATGAGCAGTTCTTC. This encodes CASSSGQRSYNEQFF.

The V call is TRBV10-1, the J call TRBJ2-5; 7 positions agree with TRBD1. The V and J ends lost 5 bases and 5 bases, in that order; junction bases with no gene match: 8. The CDR3 runs 14 residues. From germline, CDR1 is WNHNN and CDR2 SYGVQD (reference sequence). As DNA, the CDR3 is TGCGCCAGCAGTACAGGGGCCGTAGGGGAGACCCAGTACTTC. Translation: CASSTGAVGETQYF.

The chain couples TRBV27 to TRBJ1-1; perhaps TRBD1 as D (6 bases). Germline V gene lookup returns CDR1 MNHEY and CDR2 SMNVEV (reference sequence). This CDR3 region has 16 residues. The ends were cut back, 0 bases at V and 6 bases at J, with 17 bases in the middle. The CDR3: CASSLSRYVGAAEAFF. Written as DNA, the CDR3 is TGTGCCAGCAGTTTATCCCGTTATGTGGGGGCGGCTGAAGCTTTCTTT.

The J gene is TRBJ2-7, the V gene TRBV5-5; a possible D gene is TRBD1 (6 bases). V was pared by 2 bases and J by 3 bases, with 12 bases between. The CDR3 length is 14 residues. Germline CDR1 SGHKS, CDR2 YYEKEE (reference sequence). CDR3 sequence: CASSLWDTYYEQYF. DNA for the CDR3: TGTGCCAGCAGCTTATGGGACACATACTACGAGCAGTACTTC.

The J gene is TRBJ2-3, the V gene TRBV18; 7 bases align to TRBD2. The V segment lost 1 base and the J segment 3 bases; nucleotides outside the gene matches: 7. Germline CDR1 and CDR2: KGHSH and LQKENI. The CDR3 totals 16 residues. The CDR3 DNA is TGTGCCAGCTCACCACTGCGCGGGGGTCTGACAGATACGCAGTATTTT. This codes for CASSPLRGGLTDTQYF.

CDR3 in DNA: TGTGCCAGCAGCACCTACAGAAATTCACCCCTCCACTTT. Its protein product is CASSTYRNSPLHF. The chain has TRBV11-2 and TRBJ1-6; D uncertain. The CDR3 covers 13 residues. V was cut by 5 bases and J by 7 bases, with 9 bases left in between. Germline V lookup: CDR1 SGHAT, CDR2 FQNNGV.

The chain has TRBV11-2 and TRBJ2-1, with a weak D call TRBD2 (5 bases). Germline loops: CDR1 SGHAT, CDR2 FQNNGV. Trimming shortened V by 5 bases and J by 1 base, and 21 bases separated the two germline ends. The CDR3 has 18 residues. CDR3 nucleotide sequence: TGTGCCAGCAGCCCCCGTACCTTACTAGTTACTTCCTACAATGAGCAGTTCTTC. This encodes CASSPRTLLVTSYNEQFF.

The V gene is TRBV6-5, the J gene TRBJ2-7, with 11 bases lining up with TRBD2. The V and J ends lost 6 bases and 6 bases, in that order; junction bases with no gene match: 4. This CDR3 has 13 residues. From germline, CDR1 is MNHEY and CDR2 SVGAGI. The CDR3 DNA reads as TGTGCCAGCAGCTCCGGACTAGCGGGCGAGCAGTACTTC. Its translation is CASSSGLAGEQYF.

The J gene is TRBJ2-1, the V gene TRBV11-2; the match to TRBD2 covers 10 bases. This CDR3 is 15 amino acids long. V gave up 1 base and J gave up 5 bases; unmatched junction bases: 2. Germline V gives CDR1 SGHAT, CDR2 FQNNGV. CDR3 sequence: CASSLASGRHNEQFF. The CDR3 nucleotides are TGTGCCAGCAGCTTAGCTAGCGGGAGACACAATGAGCAGTTCTTC.

The J gene is TRBJ2-3, the V gene TRBV5-1; 8 bases match TRBD2. From germline, CDR1 is SGHRS and CDR2 YFSETQ. With 0 bases clipped from V and 5 bases from J, the junction kept 11 bases outside the gene matches. The CDR3 extends over 17 amino acids. The CDR3: CASSLVITGGPGDTQYF. CDR3 sequence (DNA): TGCGCCAGCAGCTTGGTGATTACGGGGGGGCCGGGAGATACGCAGTATTTT.

This clone was picked up one time. Relative to the germline gene, one junction end is altered; a read error may explain this. The chain has TRBV19 and TRBJ1-4, with 7 bases that match TRBD1. Germline lookup yields CDR1 LNHDA and CDR2 SQIVND (reference sequence). The CDR3 length is 12 residues. The CDR3 coding sequence is TGTGCCAGTAGTGTAGACAGGGTCCAGCTGTTTTTT. Its protein is CASSVDRVQLFF.

This chain uses TRBV6-1 with TRBJ2-7; 9 nucleotides line up with TRBD1. Germline V lookup: CDR1 MNHNS, CDR2 SASEGT. Trimming at V came to 8 bases and at J to 6 bases, leaving 8 bases not matched to a gene. The CDR3 runs 13 residues. In DNA form, the CDR3 reads TGTGCCAGCGCCGGGACAGGGAGACTCGAGCAGTACTTC. Translation: CASAGTGRLEQYF.

The CDR3 DNA is TGTGCCATCAGATCTAGTGCATCGGATGAGCAGTTCTTC. It encodes CAIRSSASDEQFF. V and J are TRBV10-3 and TRBJ2-1; D unresolved. V was trimmed by 6 bases and J by 8 bases, leaving 14 bases between them. This CDR3 has 13 amino acids. Germline assignment: CDR1 ENHRY and CDR2 SYGVKD.

The rearrangement joins TRBV7-8 to TRBJ1-3; 10 bases are shared with TRBD1. This CDR3 spans 19 amino acids. CDR1 SGHVS and CDR2 FQNEAQ come from the germline V gene. V dropped 7 bases and J dropped 2; count of bases not matched to a gene: 17. The chain's CDR3 is CASTEATTGGVVAGNTIYF. The CDR3 DNA is TGTGCCAGCACCGAAGCTACGACAGGGGGCGTCGTTGCTGGAAACACCATATATTTT.